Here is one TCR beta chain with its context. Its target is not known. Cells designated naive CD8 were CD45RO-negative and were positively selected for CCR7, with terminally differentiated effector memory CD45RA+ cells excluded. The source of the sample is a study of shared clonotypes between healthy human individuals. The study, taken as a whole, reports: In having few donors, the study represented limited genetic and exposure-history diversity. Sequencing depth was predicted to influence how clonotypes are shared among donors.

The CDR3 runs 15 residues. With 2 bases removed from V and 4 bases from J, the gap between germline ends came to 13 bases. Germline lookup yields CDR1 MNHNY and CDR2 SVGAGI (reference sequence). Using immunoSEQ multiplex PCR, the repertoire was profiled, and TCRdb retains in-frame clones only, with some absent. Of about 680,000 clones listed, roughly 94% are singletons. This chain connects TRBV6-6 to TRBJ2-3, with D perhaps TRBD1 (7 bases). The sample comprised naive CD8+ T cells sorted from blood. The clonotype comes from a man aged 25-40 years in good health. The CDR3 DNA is TGTGCCAGCAGTTACGTAGGAGGGGGCGCAGATACGCAGTATTTT. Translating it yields CASSYVGGGADTQYF.